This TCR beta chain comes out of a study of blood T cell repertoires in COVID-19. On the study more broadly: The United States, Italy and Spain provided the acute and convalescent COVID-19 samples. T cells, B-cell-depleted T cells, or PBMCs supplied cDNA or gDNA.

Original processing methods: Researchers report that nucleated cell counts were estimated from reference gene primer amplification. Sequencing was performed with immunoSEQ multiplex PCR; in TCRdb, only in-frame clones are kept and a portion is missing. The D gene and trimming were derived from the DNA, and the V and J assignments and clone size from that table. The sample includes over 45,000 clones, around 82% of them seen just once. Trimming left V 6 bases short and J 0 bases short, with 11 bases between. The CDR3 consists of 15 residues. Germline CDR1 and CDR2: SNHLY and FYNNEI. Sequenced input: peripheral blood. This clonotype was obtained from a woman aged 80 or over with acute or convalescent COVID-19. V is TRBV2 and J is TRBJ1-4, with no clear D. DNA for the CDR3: TGTGCCAGCAGGGGTACGAGGACAACTAATGAAAAACTGTTTTTT. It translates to CASRGTRTTNEKLFF. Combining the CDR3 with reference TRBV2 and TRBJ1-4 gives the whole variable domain EPEVTQTPSHQVTQMGQEVILRCVPISNHLYFYWYRQILGQKVEFLVSFYNNEISEKSEIFDDQFSVERPDGSNFTLKIRSTKLEDSAMYFCASRGTRTTNEKLFFGSGTQLSVL.